The 19 T cell receptor beta chains in this list originate from one sample, sequenced in a study of control samples from healthy donors and cancer patients. TCRdb keeps only in-frame clones here, not all; method: immunoSEQ multiplex PCR. The sample lists over 55,000 clones; around 93% were seen once. Input material: PBMCs. These receptors originate from a man aged 25-45 years with colorectal cancer.

The V gene is TRBV19, the J gene TRBJ1-1; TRBD1 is a possible D gene (5 bases). This CDR3 region has 14 residues. Per the germline V gene, CDR1 is LNHDA and CDR2 is SQIVND (reference sequence). Trimming cost V 4 bases and J 5 bases, with 14 bases left between them. CDR3: CASSKPGRSTEAFF. The CDR3 nucleotides are TGTGCCAGTAGTAAGCCGGGACGGAGTACTGAAGCTTTCTTT.

The rearrangement links TRBV5-1 to TRBJ2-5, with 7 bases lining up with TRBD2. CDR1 and CDR2 (germline): SGHRS, YFSETQ. V lost 1 base to trimming and J lost 3 bases; unmatched junction nucleotides: 18. The CDR3 totals 19 residues. Here the CDR3 reads CASSLSAWDYTWGEETQYF. DNA of the CDR3: TGCGCCAGCAGCTTGTCGGCATGGGACTACACATGGGGGGAAGAGACCCAGTACTTC.

This chain links TRBV18 with TRBJ2-3, with D unresolved. Trimming took 1 base from V and 5 from J, leaving 16 bases between them. Per germline, CDR1 KGHSH and CDR2 LQKENI. There are 16 residues in the CDR3. The CDR3 loop is CASSPRRTVEGDTQYF. The CDR3 DNA follows: TGTGCCAGCTCACCACGACGGACGGTCGAAGGAGATACGCAGTATTTT.

The DNA of the CDR3 is TGTGCCAGTAGGCCCGCCCGGGGACAGGTCCACAATGAGCAGTTCTTC. The encoded protein is CASRPARGQVHNEQFF. The chain recombines TRBV19 with TRBJ2-1, with TRBD1 identical over 8 bases. This CDR3 has 16 residues. J was trimmed by 5 bases and V by 6 bases; bases with no gene match: 12. Germline V gene sequence: CDR1 LNHDA, CDR2 SQIVND (reference sequence).

CDR3 sequence (DNA): TGCAGCGTTGGGGACAGGGGTGAAAAACTGTTTTTT. It is translated as CSVGDRGEKLFF. The chain recombines TRBV29-1 with TRBJ1-4, with 10 bases matching TRBD1. V was pared by 4 bases and J by 7 bases, with 0 bases of the junction left unmatched. Germline V gives CDR1 SQVTM, CDR2 ANQGSEA. The CDR3 loop spans 12 amino acids.

This chain links TRBV19 with TRBJ2-3; D uncertain. V dropped 4 bases and J dropped 4 bases, with 27 bases sitting between them. This CDR3 has 19 amino acids. Germline V gene sequence: CDR1 LNHDA, CDR2 SQIVND (reference sequence). DNA for the CDR3: TGTGCCAGTAGTAGAATTTACGGCGTGGACGCCGGCATGGCAGATACGCAGTATTTT. It specifies CASSRIYGVDAGMADTQYF. Full variable domain (rest looked up from reference TRBV19 and TRBJ2-3): DGGITQSPKYLFRKEGQNVTLSCEQNLNHDAMYWYRQDPGQGLRLIYYSQIVNDFQKGDIAEGYSVSREKKESFPLTVTSAQKNPTAFYLCASSRIYGVDAGMADTQYFGPGTRLTVL.

This clone was observed a single time. This chain connects TRBV7-9 to TRBJ1-2; tentatively, D is TRBD1 (6 bases). CDR3 length equals 17 residues. The ends were cut back, 6 bases at V and 3 bases at J, with 23 bases in the middle. Looked up from germline, CDR1 is SEHNR and CDR2 is FQNEAQ (reference sequence). CDR3 coding DNA: TGTGCCAGCAGTCTAAACAGGGTCGGGTTATTGGACTATGGCTACACCTTC. Its protein is CASSLNRVGLLDYGYTF.

J is TRBJ1-3 and V is TRBV5-6; possibly TRBD1 for D (5 bases). CDR3 size: 14 residues. Between the trimmed V and J ends, which lost 4 bases and 7 bases, there was a span of 15 bases. The V gene's germline CDR1 is SGHDT and CDR2 YYEEEE. CDR3 DNA sequence: TGTGCCAGCAGCCGGGACGGGTTGGGGAACACCATATATTTT. It codes for CASSRDGLGNTIYF.

This chain joins TRBV4-3 and TRBJ2-3; 8 nucleotides align to TRBD2. The CDR3 length is 19 residues. J was trimmed by 2 bases and V by 0 bases; bases with no gene match: 13. From germline, CDR1 is LGHNA and CDR2 YSLEER. The CDR3 bases are TGCGCCAGCAGCCAAGAACGAGTGGTGGCGGGGGGCCACACAGATACGCAGTATTTT. Translation: CASSQERVVAGGHTDTQYF.

J is TRBJ2-7 and V is TRBV5-6, with D possibly being TRBD2 (5 bases). The CDR3 extends over 12 amino acids. Germline V gives CDR1 SGHDT, CDR2 YYEEEE. V lost 0 bases and J lost 11, with 12 bases in between. The CDR3 sequence is CASSLGGVSEYF. DNA of the CDR3: TGTGCCAGCAGCTTGGGGGGAGTGTCTGAGTACTTC.

The V and J genes are TRBV4-3 and TRBJ1-1, with a weak D call TRBD1 (5 bases). The CDR3 length is 17 residues. Trimming pared 0 bases from V and 1 base from J, leaving 15 bases between. Germline CDR1 LGHNA, CDR2 YSLEER. CDR3 nucleotide sequence: TGCGCCAGCAGCCAAGAGGGGGAGACAGAGCAGAACACTGAAGCTTTCTTT. Amino acid sequence: CASSQEGETEQNTEAFF.

V usage is TRBV6-6 and J usage is TRBJ2-2; D not certain. V lost 0 bases, J lost 3 bases, and 8 bases lay in between. Germline-derived CDR1 and CDR2 are MNHNY and SVGAGI (reference sequence). The CDR3 has 15 residues. CDR3 coding DNA: TGTGCCAGCAGTTACTCAAGGGCTTACACCGGGGAGCTGTTTTTT. Translated: CASSYSRAYTGELFF.

The rearrangement uses TRBV27 and TRBJ2-2; D is uncertain. The CDR3 extends over 14 amino acids. Trimming removed 5 bases from V and 4 bases from J, with 11 bases in between. Germline V gene lookup returns CDR1 MNHEY and CDR2 SMNVEV (reference sequence). In nucleotides, the CDR3 is TGTGCCAGCAGTCCGTCCCACAGCACCGGGGAGCTGTTTTTT. This sequence encodes CASSPSHSTGELFF.

This chain links TRBV28 with TRBJ2-3; perhaps TRBD1 as D (5 bases). V lost 3 bases and J lost 4, with 14 bases in between. Germline loops: CDR1 MDHEN, CDR2 SYDVKM. The CDR3 covers 15 residues. CDR3 residues: CASSLGLKISDTQYF. CDR3 nucleotide sequence: TGTGCCAGCAGTTTGGGGCTGAAGATTTCAGATACGCAGTATTTT.

This clone appeared a few times. V and J are TRBV4-1 and TRBJ1-5; possibly TRBD1 for D (6 bases). Trimming took 5 bases from V and 7 from J, leaving 15 bases between them. This CDR3 has 14 residues. CDR1 MGHRA and CDR2 YSYEKL come from the germline V gene. This CDR3 is CASSSRQVNQPQHF. The CDR3 DNA reads TGCGCCAGCAGCTCTCGACAGGTTAACCAGCCCCAGCATTTT.

The chain links TRBV6-2 or TRBV6-3 to TRBJ1-5; TRBD1 might be the D (5 bases). This CDR3 is built from 15 residues. V lost 6 bases and J 1 base, leaving 13 bases between the germline ends. The V gene's germline CDR1 is MNHEY and CDR2 SVGEGT. The CDR3 DNA reads TGTGCCAGCAGCCCCGCCGGGGGAAGCAATCAGCCCCAGCATTTT. It encodes CASSPAGGSNQPQHF.

The chain combines TRBV19 with TRBJ1-5; TRBD1 might be the D (5 bases). Germline CDR1 and CDR2: LNHDA and SQIVND (reference sequence). Between the trimmed V and J ends, which lost 8 bases and 6 bases, there was a span of 20 bases. The CDR3 length is 15 residues. CDR3 bases: TGTGCCAGTCGAAAAGGTGTGGCAGGGATTCAGCCCCAGCATTTT. Translated, it gives CASRKGVAGIQPQHF.

The chain uses TRBV5-4 and TRBJ1-4; D may be TRBD1 (5 bases). This CDR3 is built from 14 residues. Trimming took 0 bases from V and 8 from J, leaving 11 bases between them. Germline V gives CDR1 SGHNT, CDR2 YYREEE (reference sequence). The CDR3 sequence is CASSLGQGGEKLFF. The CDR3 DNA reads TGTGCCAGCAGCTTGGGGCAGGGTGGCGAAAAACTGTTTTTT.

This clone appeared once. The rearrangement links TRBV5-1 to TRBJ2-1; D is perhaps TRBD1 or TRBD2 (5 bases each). Germline CDR1 is SGHRS and CDR2 is YFSETQ. The ends were cut back, 3 bases at V and 0 bases at J, with 10 bases in the middle. The CDR3 covers 15 residues. The CDR3 DNA reads TGCGCCAGCAGCTCCGGGACCAACTCCTACAATGAGCAGTTCTTC. This sequence encodes CASSSGTNSYNEQFF.